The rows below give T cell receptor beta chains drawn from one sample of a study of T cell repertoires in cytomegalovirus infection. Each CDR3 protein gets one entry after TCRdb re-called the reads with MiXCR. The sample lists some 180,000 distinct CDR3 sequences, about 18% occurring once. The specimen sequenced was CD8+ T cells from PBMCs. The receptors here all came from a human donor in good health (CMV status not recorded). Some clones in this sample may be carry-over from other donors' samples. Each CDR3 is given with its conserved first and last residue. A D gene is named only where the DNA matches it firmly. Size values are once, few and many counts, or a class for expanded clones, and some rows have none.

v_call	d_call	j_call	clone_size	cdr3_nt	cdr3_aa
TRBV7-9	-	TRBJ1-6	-	TGTGCCAGCTTGGACAGTTTTAATTCACCCCTCCACTTT	CASLDSFNSPLHF
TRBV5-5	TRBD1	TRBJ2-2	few	TGTGCCAGCAGCAACGGACAGGGCAACACCGGGGAGCTGTTTTTT	CASSNGQGNTGELFF
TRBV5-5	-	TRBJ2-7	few	TGTGCCAGCAGCCCCAGGGTTTCCTACGAGCAGTACTTC	CASSPRVSYEQYF
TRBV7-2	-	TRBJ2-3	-	TGTGCCAGCAGCAGTCGAAGACTAGTCCTCCCAGATACGCAGTATTTT	CASSSRRLVLPDTQYF
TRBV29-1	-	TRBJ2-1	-	TGCAGCGTTGTCGTGGCGGAGGGGGCGCGGTACAATGAGCAGTTCTTC	CSVVVAEGARYNEQFF
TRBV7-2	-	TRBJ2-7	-	TGTGCCAGCAGCTTAGCGGCGACGGCACCCTACGAGCAGTACTTC	CASSLAATAPYEQYF
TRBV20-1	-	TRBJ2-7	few	TGCAGTGCTGAGGACAGAAGTTCTTCCTACGAGCAGTACTTC	CSAEDRSSSYEQYF
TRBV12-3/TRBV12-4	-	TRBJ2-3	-	TGTGCCAGCAGTTTAGGATTGGCGGATACGCAGTATTTT	CASSLGLADTQYF
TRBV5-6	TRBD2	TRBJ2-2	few	TGTGCCAGCAGCTTGCCTAGCGGGGGGTCATTGGCCGGGGAGCTGTTTTTT	CASSLPSGGSLAGELFF
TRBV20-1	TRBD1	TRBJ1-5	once	TGCAGTGCTACCCCGGGACAGAGCAATCAGCCCCAGCATTTT	CSATPGQSNQPQHF
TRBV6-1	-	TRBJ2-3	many	TGTGCCAGCAGTGAATACTTCACAGATACGCAGTATTTT	CASSEYFTDTQYF
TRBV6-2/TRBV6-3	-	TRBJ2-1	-	TGTGCCAGCAGTCGAGGGACTGGCGTTTACAATGAGCAGTTCTTC	CASSRGTGVYNEQFF
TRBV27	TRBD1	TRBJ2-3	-	TGTGCCAGCAGTCAGAGGACAGGGTGGAATACGCAGTATTTT	CASSQRTGWNTQYF
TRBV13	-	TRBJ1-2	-	TGTGCCAGCATTGGACAAGGCAGCTATGGCTACACCTTC	CASIGQGSYGYTF
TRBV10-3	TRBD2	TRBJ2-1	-	TGTGCCATCAGTGAACTAGCGGGAGAAGAGCAGTTCTTC	CAISELAGEEQFF
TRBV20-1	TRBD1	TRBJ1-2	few	TGCAGTGCCCCTCCAAGACAGGGCCATGGCTACACCTTC	CSAPPRQGHGYTF
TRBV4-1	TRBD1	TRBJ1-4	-	TGCGCCAGCAGCCAAGATTGGACAGGGGTTAATGAAAAACTGTTTTTT	CASSQDWTGVNEKLFF
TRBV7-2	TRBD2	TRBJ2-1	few	TGTGCCAGCAGCTTAGCATCAACCGGGGGGTTTTACAATGAGCAGTTCTTC	CASSLASTGGFYNEQFF
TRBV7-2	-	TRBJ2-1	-	TGTGCCAGCAGCTTAGAAATCTGGGCAGAGTCGTCCAGAGATGAGCAGTTCTTC	CASSLEIWAESSRDEQFF
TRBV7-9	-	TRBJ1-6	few	TGTGCCAGCAGCTTAGTAAGCGGAGATGGGTCACCCCTCCACTTT	CASSLVSGDGSPLHF
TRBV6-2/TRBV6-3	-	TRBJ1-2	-	TGTGCCAGCAGTGCCCCCAACTATGGCTACACCTTC	CASSAPNYGYTF
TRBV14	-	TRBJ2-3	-	TGTGCCAGCAGCCATCTGGCCCGGGCAACCCTCACAGATACGCAGTATTTT	CASSHLARATLTDTQYF
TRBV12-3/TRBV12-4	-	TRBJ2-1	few	TGTGCCAGCAGTCCGGGGGTCAACAATGAGCAGTTCTTC	CASSPGVNNEQFF
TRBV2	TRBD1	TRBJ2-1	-	TGTGCCAGCCGCCGGGACAGCTCCTACAATGAGCAGTTCTTC	CASRRDSSYNEQFF
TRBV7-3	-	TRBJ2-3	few	TGTGCCAGCAGCTTAACGGGCGGGTTAGGAGATACGCAGTATTTT	CASSLTGGLGDTQYF
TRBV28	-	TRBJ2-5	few	TGTGCCAGCAGTTATCTAGCGTCAGGGGAAGAGACCCAGTACTTC	CASSYLASGEETQYF
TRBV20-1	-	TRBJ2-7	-	TGCAGTGCTAGACAGGGCTACGAGCAGTACTTC	CSARQGYEQYF
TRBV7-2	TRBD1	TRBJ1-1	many	TGTGCCAGCAGCTTAGGGGACAGAACTGAAGCTTTCTTT	CASSLGDRTEAFF
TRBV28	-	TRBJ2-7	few	TGTGCCAGCAGTTCCTTGGGGGGGCAGTACTTC	CASSSLGGQYF
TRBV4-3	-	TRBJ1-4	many	TGCGCCAGCAGCCAGGAAGGACAGAAAAATGAAAAACTGTTTTTT	CASSQEGQKNEKLFF
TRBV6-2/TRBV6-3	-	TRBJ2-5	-	TGTGCCAGCAGTTTCCAGCGGCGGATGAAAGAGACCCAGTACTTC	CASSFQRRMKETQYF
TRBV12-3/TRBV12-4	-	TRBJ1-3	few	TGTGCCAGCAGCCCCCCCCCGTGGGACACCATATATTTT	CASSPPPWDTIYF
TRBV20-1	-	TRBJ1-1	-	TGCAGTGCTTCTTCCCTCTCCTCCTACGAAGCTTTCTTT	CSASSLSSYEAFF
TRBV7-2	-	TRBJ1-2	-	TGTGCCAGCAGCTTAGACGGGAACTATGGCTACACCTTC	CASSLDGNYGYTF
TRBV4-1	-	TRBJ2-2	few	TGCGCCAGCAGCCAGGACAGCGGAGGCGGCGGGGAGCTGTTTTTT	CASSQDSGGGGELFF
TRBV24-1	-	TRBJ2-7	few	TGTGCCACCAGTGATTTGCACGGATACGAGCAGTACTTC	CATSDLHGYEQYF
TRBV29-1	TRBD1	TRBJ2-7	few	TGCAGCGTAACCGGGACAGAGAACTACGAGCAGTACTTC	CSVTGTENYEQYF
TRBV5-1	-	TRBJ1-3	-	TGCGCCAGCAGCTTGGACAGGAGCTCTGGAAACACCATATATTTT	CASSLDRSSGNTIYF
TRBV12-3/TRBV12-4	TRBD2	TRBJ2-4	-	TGTGCCAGCAGCGTGACTAGCTTGGCCAAAAACAGTCAGTACTTC	CASSVTSLAKNSQYF
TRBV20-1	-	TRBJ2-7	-	TGCAGTGCTAGCAGGAGAGGGGAGCAGTACTTC	CSASRRGEQYF
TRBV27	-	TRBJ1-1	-	TGTGCCAGCAGTTTGGCGGGGGGAAGAGGAATCACTGAAGCTTTCTTT	CASSLAGGRGITEAFF
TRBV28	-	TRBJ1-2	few	TGTGCCAGCCGTCTTATCGGGTCCCTGGGGAATGGCTACACCTTC	CASRLIGSLGNGYTF